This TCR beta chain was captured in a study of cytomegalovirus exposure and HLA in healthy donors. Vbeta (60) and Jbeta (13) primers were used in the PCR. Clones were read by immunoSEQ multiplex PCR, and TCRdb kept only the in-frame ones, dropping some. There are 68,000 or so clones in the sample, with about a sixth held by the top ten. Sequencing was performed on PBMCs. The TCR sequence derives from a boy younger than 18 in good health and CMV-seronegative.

This chain's CDR3 is CASSYGTGVGYTF. The CDR3 region has the DNA TGTGCCAGCAGTTACGGGACAGGGGTCGGCTACACCTTC. The chain has TRBV6-5 and TRBJ1-2; TRBD1 matches at 10 bases. The germline V gene encodes CDR1 MNHEY and CDR2 SVGAGI. CDR3 length equals 13 residues. Trimming cost V 2 bases and J 8 bases; bases outside gene matches: 2.